Following are 13 T cell receptor beta chains from one sample sequenced in a study of low-dose radiotherapy and immunotherapy resistance in tumors. TRAV and TRBV primers primed cDNA for both TCRalpha and TCRbeta. A constant-region primer paired with the V-primer adapter amplified TCRs over approximately 19 PCR cycles. TCRdb called the reads again in MiXCR, with one record for every CDR3 protein. The repertoire holds approximately 90,000 distinct CDR3 sequences, with 15% to 20% as singletons. Time point defined: before trial treatment. The sample was PBMCs, taken before treatment. The receptors derive from a male donor with prostate cancer.

V usage is TRBV14 and J usage is TRBJ2-3; TRBD1 aligns across 7 bases. Germline lookup yields CDR1 SGHDN and CDR2 FVKESK. This CDR3 is built from 15 residues. Trimming at V came to 5 bases and at J to 3 bases, leaving 8 bases not matched to a gene. CDR3 residues: CASSDPRTGTDTQYF. The CDR3 DNA sequence: TGTGCCAGCAGCGACCCCCGGACAGGTACAGATACGCAGTATTTT.

This CDR3 is CASSLGTSGGQYNEQFF. In nucleotides, the CDR3 is TGTGCCAGCAGTCTAGGGACTAGCGGGGGCCAATACAATGAGCAGTTCTTC. This rearrangement joins TRBV6-8 to TRBJ2-1, with TRBD2 matching 14 bases. This CDR3 has 17 amino acids. V lost 5 bases, J lost 4 bases, and 7 bases stayed unmatched. In germline, CDR1 is MNHGY, CDR2 SAAAGT.

This clonotype came up many times. The chain joins TRBV5-1 to TRBJ2-1, with 7 nucleotides matching TRBD2. Germline V gene sequence: CDR1 SGHRS, CDR2 YFSETQ. V lost 5 bases, J lost 4 bases, and 3 bases stayed unmatched. This CDR3 has 13 residues. The chain's CDR3 is CASRGGGYNEQFF. The CDR3 DNA reads TGCGCCAGCAGGGGGGGGGGGTACAATGAGCAGTTCTTC.

This clonotype was counted ten times or more. The chain is built from TRBV12-3 or TRBV12-4 and TRBJ1-6; 8 bases align to TRBD1. CDR3 length: 14 amino acids. Germline trimming cut 5 bases from V and 8 bases from J; bases unmatched to any gene: 5. The CDR3 sequence: CASSTGGADSPLHF. The CDR3 bases are TGTGCCAGCAGTACAGGGGGGGCGGATTCACCCCTCCACTTT.

Note on this clonotype: With a far larger clone one base away, a read error is the likely cause. The CDR3: CASGVSSDGGTDTQYF. The CDR3 region has the DNA TGTGCCAGCGGCGTCTCCAGCGACGGGGGCACAGATACGCAGTATTTT. The rearrangement joins TRBV13 to TRBJ2-3, with a possible D match to TRBD2 (5 bases). V was shortened by 8 bases and J by 1 base, with 19 bases between the two germline ends. Germline V CDR1 and CDR2: PRHDT, FYEKMQ (reference sequence). CDR3 length: 16 residues.

The chain carries TRBV20-1 and TRBJ2-1; TRBD2 might be the D (5 bases). This CDR3 region has 14 residues. Germline V CDR1 and CDR2: DFQATT, SNEGSKA (reference sequence). The germline V and J ends were trimmed by 1 base and 3 bases, with 10 bases remaining between them. CDR3 loop: CSARASGDYNEQFF. CDR3 nucleotides: TGCAGTGCTAGAGCCAGCGGCGACTACAATGAGCAGTTCTTC.

There are many counts of this clonotype. The rearrangement uses TRBV20-1 and TRBJ2-7, with 10 bases aligning to TRBD1. The CDR3 loop spans 15 amino acids. Germline loops: CDR1 DFQATT, CDR2 SNEGSKA (reference sequence). Unmatched junction bases numbered 4, after V lost 0 bases and J lost 2 bases. The CDR3 bases are TGCAGTGCTAGAGATGGACAGGGGGAGGCCTACGAGCAGTACTTC. It specifies CSARDGQGEAYEQYF.

In this sample, this clonotype turned up many times. The chain carries TRBV27 and TRBJ2-3; D remains unclear. V lost 4 bases and J lost 8, with 7 bases in between. CDR1 and CDR2 from the germline V gene are MNHEY and SMNVEV (reference sequence). This CDR3 contains 11 residues. CDR3 in amino acids: CASSSPGTQYF. The CDR3 DNA sequence: TGTGCCAGCAGTTCACCCGGTACGCAGTATTTT.

Worth noting for this clonotype: Since a far larger clone is one base different, this is likely a read error. The chain couples TRBV6-6 to TRBJ2-7; either TRBD1 or TRBD2 may supply D (6 bases each). The germline CDR1 and CDR2 sequences are MNHNY and SVGAGI (reference sequence). The CDR3 sequence is 15 residues long. Written as DNA, the CDR3 is TGTGACAGCAGCCGCCGTGGGGGGCGAGGTGTCGAGCAGTACTTC. This sequence encodes CDSSRRGGRGVEQYF.

This clonotype has a count of ten or more. The genes are TRBV19 and TRBJ2-2; tentative D call: TRBD2 (5 bases). The CDR3 loop spans 15 amino acids. The ends were cut back, 8 bases at V and 1 base at J, with 14 bases in the middle. The germline CDR1 and CDR2 sequences are LNHDA and SQIVND (reference sequence). The chain's CDR3 is CASRTIRGNTGELFF. The CDR3 nucleotides read TGTGCCAGTCGAACGATCCGGGGGAACACCGGGGAGCTGTTTTTT.

This clonotype was recorded many times. The chain has TRBV7-6 and TRBJ2-5; 9 nucleotides line up with TRBD1. The CDR3 consists of 15 residues. The V and J ends lost 4 bases and 3 bases, in that order; junction bases with no gene match: 6. Germline lookup yields CDR1 SGHVS and CDR2 FNYEAQ. In DNA, the CDR3 is TGTGCCAGCAGCTCAACAGGGGGCGGAAAAGAGACCCAGTACTTC. This gives the protein CASSSTGGGKETQYF.

This clonotype has ten or more counts. V is TRBV27 and J is TRBJ2-6; tentative D call: TRBD1 (6 bases). The CDR3 is made up of 15 amino acids. Per the germline V gene, CDR1 is MNHEY and CDR2 is SMNVEV (reference sequence). Trimming took off 5 bases at V and 3 bases at J, with 11 bases between the two ends. The CDR3 protein is CASSPQGYGANVLTF. CDR3 in DNA: TGTGCCAGCAGTCCCCAGGGGTATGGGGCCAACGTCCTGACTTTC.

At least ten counts were recorded for this clonotype. The V and J genes are TRBV30 and TRBJ2-3; D gene ambiguous. Trimming removed 1 base from V and 4 bases from J, with 6 bases in between. The CDR3 contains 12 residues. CDR1 is GTSNPN and CDR2 is SVGIG in the germline V gene (reference sequence). The DNA for the CDR3 is TGTGCCTGGAGTGCAAGGGCAGATACGCAGTATTTT. Translating it yields CAWSARADTQYF.